The T cell receptor beta chain under discussion was sequenced for a study of blood T cell repertoires in COVID-19. The CDR3 has 16 residues. Germline CDR1 reads LGHDT; CDR2 reads YNNKEL (reference sequence). V was pared by 0 bases and J by 4 bases, with 4 bases of the junction left unmatched. Authors' data handling: Amplifying reference gene primers gave estimates of nucleated cell counts. Sequencing was performed with immunoSEQ multiplex PCR; in TCRdb, only in-frame clones are kept and a portion is missing. V, J and clone size were drawn from that table, and D and trimming were deduced from the DNA. The table lists approximately 110,000 clones, 84% of them singletons.

Sequencing was carried out using peripheral blood. The chain links TRBV3-1 (or the pseudogene TRBV3-2) to TRBJ2-1; 9 bases agree with TRBD1. The source is a woman aged 50 to 65 with acute or convalescent COVID-19. The DNA for the CDR3 is TGTGCCAGCAGCCAAGAACCCGGGACAGGGTACAATGAGCAGTTCTTC. It translates to CASSQEPGTGYNEQFF.